What follows are 14 T cell receptor beta chains derived from one specimen sequenced in a study of cytomegalovirus exposure and HLA in healthy donors. The PCR had 60 Vbeta and 13 Jbeta primers. Clones were read by immunoSEQ multiplex PCR, and TCRdb kept only the in-frame ones, dropping some. The sample records roughly 88,000 clones, nearly 70% being singletons. Sequenced material: PBMCs. The receptors originated from a man in his forties or fifties in good health and CMV-seronegative.

The gene calls are TRBV7-2 and TRBJ2-7; TRBD1 agrees at 8 bases. Germline loops: CDR1 SGHTA, CDR2 FQGNSA. V shed 8 bases, J shed 7 bases, and the junction held 13 bases outside the gene matches. The CDR3 length is 14 residues. CDR3 in amino acids: CASQRGTGGREQYF. The CDR3 bases are TGTGCCAGCCAAAGGGGCACAGGGGGTAGAGAGCAGTACTTC.

The chain recombines TRBV4-2 with TRBJ1-1; tentatively, D is TRBD1 (5 bases). The CDR3 has 16 amino acids. Germline CDR1 reads LGHNA; CDR2 reads YNFKEQ. V dropped 0 bases and J dropped 3 bases, with 14 bases sitting between them. The CDR3 loop reads CASSQEGGRRDTEAFF. In nucleotides, the CDR3 is TGTGCCAGCAGCCAAGAGGGGGGACGGAGGGACACTGAAGCTTTCTTT.

The chain links TRBV5-1 to TRBJ1-1; tentatively, D is TRBD1 (6 bases). This CDR3 region has 13 residues. The V gene's germline CDR1 is SGHRS and CDR2 YFSETQ. Trimming removed 4 bases from V and 10 bases from J, with 17 bases in between. The chain's CDR3 is CASSRDTVGRAFF. CDR3 nucleotides: TGCGCCAGCAGCAGGGACACCGTGGGTCGAGCTTTCTTT.

J is TRBJ2-3 and V is TRBV10-3, with TRBD2 matching 9 bases. J lost 5 bases, V lost 7 bases, and 7 bases had no gene match. This CDR3 is built from 14 residues. From germline, CDR1 is ENHRY and CDR2 SYGVKD. CDR3 amino acids: CAITAGGPGDTQYF. Here the CDR3 DNA reads TGTGCCATCACGGCGGGAGGGCCCGGAGATACGCAGTATTTT.

The J gene is TRBJ1-4, the V gene TRBV13; 10 nucleotides agree with TRBD1. The CDR3 extends over 15 amino acids. V gave up 4 bases and J gave up 7 bases; unmatched junction bases: 6. CDR1 is PRHDT and CDR2 is FYEKMQ in the germline V gene (reference sequence). The CDR3 sequence is CASSWATGGLEKLFF. The CDR3 DNA reads as TGTGCCAGCAGCTGGGCGACAGGGGGCCTTGAAAAACTGTTTTTT.

Concerning this clone: Other DNA sequences of this sample code for an identical CDR3. The CDR3, as DNA: TGCGCCAGCAGCTTGGGACTAGCGGGGGTCTACAATGAGCAGTTCTTC. Amino acids: CASSLGLAGVYNEQFF. The chain is built from TRBV5-1 and TRBJ2-1, with 12 nucleotides matching TRBD2. This CDR3 is 16 amino acids long. Trimming took 0 bases from V and 3 from J; bases not matched to a gene: 1. Germline V gene sequence: CDR1 SGHRS, CDR2 YFSETQ.

The rearrangement links TRBV30 to TRBJ1-3; 7 bases are shared with TRBD1. Germline values: CDR1 GTSNPN, CDR2 SVGIG (reference sequence). The CDR3 extends over 13 amino acids. The trim removed 3 bases at V and 10 bases at J, leaving 9 bases unmatched. In nucleotides, the CDR3 is TGTGCCTGGAGATCACAGGGGAGATGGACCATATATTTT. This encodes CAWRSQGRWTIYF.

This clone was counted between two and nine times. The chain links TRBV7-9 to TRBJ2-5; 11 positions agree with TRBD1. The junction had 1 base not matched to a gene; V was cut back by 3 bases and J by 4 bases. CDR1 and CDR2 from the germline V gene are SEHNR and FQNEAQ (reference sequence). This CDR3 has 14 residues. The CDR3 DNA follows: TGTGCCAGCAGCTTTGGGACAGGGGGAGAGACCCAGTACTTC. This codes for CASSFGTGGETQYF.

In its sample, this clone was seen once. V is TRBV5-1 and J is TRBJ2-5, with 10 nucleotides matching TRBD1. V dropped 4 bases and J dropped 4; count of bases not matched to a gene: 4. The CDR3 extends over 14 amino acids. Per germline, CDR1 SGHRS and CDR2 YFSETQ. CDR3 sequence (DNA): TGCGCCAGCAGCCCGACAGGGGGCTTAGAGACCCAGTACTTC. Protein: CASSPTGGLETQYF.

The V call is TRBV5-1, the J call TRBJ1-6; 7 positions agree with TRBD1. CDR3 length: 16 amino acids. Looked up from germline, CDR1 is SGHRS and CDR2 is YFSETQ. Trimming took 4 bases from V and 7 from J; bases not matched to a gene: 11. CDR3 bases: TGCGCCAGCAGCCCCCGACAGGGAAGTTCGAATTCACCCCTCCACTTT. Amino acids: CASSPRQGSSNSPLHF. Drawing the rest from reference TRBV5-1 and TRBJ1-6, the complete variable domain is KAGVTQTPRYLIKTRGQQVTLSCSPISGHRSVSWYQQTPGQGLQFLFEYFSETQRNKGNFPGRFSGRQFSNSRSEMNVSTLELGDSALYLCASSPRQGSSNSPLHFGNGTRLTVT.

The CDR3: CASSLLAGGRGTQYF. In nucleotides, the CDR3 is TGTGCCAGCAGTTTACTAGCGGGAGGGCGGGGGACCCAGTACTTC. This chain connects TRBV27 to TRBJ2-5; 12 positions match TRBD2. Germline values: CDR1 MNHEY, CDR2 SMNVEV (reference sequence). The CDR3 loop spans 15 amino acids. V was pared by 2 bases and J by 7 bases, with 5 bases of the junction left unmatched.

The genes are TRBV27 and TRBJ2-7; maybe TRBD2 (5 bases). The CDR3 has 17 residues. Trimming stripped 4 bases from V and 3 bases from J, with 22 bases between. In germline, CDR1 is MNHEY, CDR2 SMNVEV (reference sequence). Here the CDR3 DNA reads TGTGCCAGCAGTTCCATGTATGTTGCGGGCAGCATCTACGAGCAGTACGTC. Its protein product is CASSSMYVAGSIYEQYV.

The chain couples TRBV7-9 to TRBJ1-1; D is uncertain. Between the trimmed V and J ends, which lost 5 bases and 8 bases, there was a span of 15 bases. The CDR3 sequence is 13 residues long. The V gene's germline CDR1 is SEHNR and CDR2 FQNEAQ (reference sequence). CDR3 loop: CASSLGLRAEAFF. As DNA, the CDR3 is TGTGCCAGCAGCCTTGGGCTTCGAGCCGAAGCTTTCTTT. Full variable domain (missing parts from reference TRBV7-9 and TRBJ1-1): DTGVSQNPRHKITKRGQNVTFRCDPISEHNRLYWYRQTLGQGPEFLTYFQNEAQLEKSRLLSDRFSAERPKGSFSTLEIQRTEQGDSAMYLCASSLGLRAEAFFGQGTRLTVV.

This clone has only a few counts. The chain uses TRBV10-3 and TRBJ1-2; 9 bases match TRBD1. The CDR3 is made up of 17 amino acids. V lost 5 bases, J lost 1 base, and 11 bases stayed unmatched. The germline CDR1 and CDR2 sequences are ENHRY and SYGVKD. CDR3 loop: CAISKTIPGQGNYGYTF. CDR3 coding DNA: TGTGCCATCAGTAAGACGATTCCGGGACAGGGTAACTATGGCTACACCTTC.